The source of this T cell receptor (beta chain) is a study of beta chain features in type 1 diabetes. Study-level points and caveats: In comparison with healthy donors, patients had naive, central memory and Treg TCRB repertoires that appeared more similar.

Averaging approximately 0.11 L, one heparinised blood draw was given by each donor. Researchers reported sorting CD4+ naive, central memory, regulatory and stem cell-like memory cells via CD45RO/CCR7/CD25/CD127/CD95/CD27. This clone came up a few times. The antigen is not known. Germline loops: CDR1 KGHSH, CDR2 LQKENI. V shed 4 bases, J shed 1 base, and the junction held 5 bases outside the gene matches. The CDR3 has 16 residues. The investigators reverse transcribed all of the isolated RNA, so they sequenced expressed TCRB transcripts. The protocol was immunoSEQ multiplex PCR, while the TCRdb copy is restricted to in-frame clones and leaves out a portion. The sample records 350,000 to 450,000 clones, more than 12% being singletons.

The sample taken for sequencing was naive CD4+ T cells from blood. The source is a woman aged 18-29 years in good health. V is TRBV18 and J is TRBJ2-4; 9 positions agree with TRBD1. CDR3 in DNA: TGTGCCAGCTCACGGGACAGGGTAGGGGCCAAAAACATTCAGTACTTC. Protein product: CASSRDRVGAKNIQYF.